Following are 31 T cell receptor beta chains from one sample sequenced in a study of OX40 agonist ivuxolimab in advanced cancers. Profiled with immunoSEQ multiplex PCR; TCRdb holds only in-frame clones, not every one. The sample comprises tens of thousands of clones, roughly 92% of which are singletons, and over 0.55% rests with the top ten. Specimen: CD4+ or CD8+ T cells sorted from blood, collected in a trial of the OX40 agonist ivuxolimab. Every receptor here comes from an adult with an advanced solid tumor such as melanoma, head and neck, liver or kidney cancer.

The chain has TRBV2 and TRBJ2-7; D is perhaps TRBD1 (5 bases). CDR1 is SNHLY, CDR2 FYNNEI, per germline. The CDR3 has 13 amino acids. V lost 6 bases and J 2 bases, leaving 11 bases between the germline ends. The chain's CDR3 is CASSTRAAYEQYF. In DNA form, the CDR3 reads TGTGCCAGCAGCACCAGGGCAGCCTACGAGCAGTACTTC.

The chain recombines TRBV7-9 with TRBJ2-5; D gene uncertain. V was trimmed by 5 bases and J by 0 bases, leaving 10 bases between them. CDR1 and CDR2 (germline): SEHNR, FQNEAQ (reference sequence). The CDR3 covers 14 residues. CDR3 nucleotide sequence: TGTGCCAGCAGCGCCTTCTTTTACCAAGAGACCCAGTACTTC. Translated: CASSAFFYQETQYF.

Only one count was recorded for this clone. The chain carries TRBV9 and TRBJ1-1; perhaps TRBD1 as D (5 bases). Germline V gives CDR1 SGDLS, CDR2 YYNGEE. The CDR3 sequence is 16 residues long. V was cut by 0 bases and J by 6 bases, with 18 bases left in between. CDR3: CASSVGVDRGGPEAFF. In DNA form, the CDR3 reads TGTGCCAGCAGCGTAGGGGTGGATCGGGGGGGACCTGAAGCTTTCTTT.

The V gene is TRBV7-2, the J gene TRBJ2-7; the match to TRBD2 covers 15 bases. Germline V gene data show CDR1 as SGHTA and CDR2 as FQGNSA. The CDR3 contains 19 residues. V lost 5 bases and J lost 3; bases outside the gene matches: 14. The CDR3 loop is CASSQQGLAGGGAYYEQYF. The CDR3 nucleotides read TGTGCCAGCAGCCAACAAGGACTAGCGGGAGGGGGGGCCTACTACGAGCAGTACTTC.

This clone was seen once. V usage is TRBV18 and J usage is TRBJ1-4, with D uncertain. Germline V gene lookup returns CDR1 KGHSH and CDR2 LQKENI. This CDR3 is 17 amino acids long. The V end was cut by 0 bases, the J end by 5 bases, with 16 bases between. CDR3 protein: CASSPPGSSGLNEKLFF. The CDR3 DNA sequence: TGTGCCAGCTCACCACCAGGTTCGTCGGGGTTGAATGAAAAACTGTTTTTT.

This clone was counted a single time. This chain joins TRBV11-2 and TRBJ2-5; D gene unclear. V shed 5 bases and J shed 5 bases, with 9 bases lying between them. Germline V lookup: CDR1 SGHAT, CDR2 FQNNGV. CDR3 length: 12 residues. The CDR3 coding sequence is TGTGCCAGCAGCAAGGGTAGTGAGACCCAGTACTTC. This encodes CASSKGSETQYF.

The count of this clone is one. At one of its ends the junction is not consistent with the germline gene, which may arise from a read error. The chain couples TRBV7-7 to TRBJ2-3; 10 positions match TRBD2. The CDR3 runs to 15 residues. CDR1 and CDR2 from the germline V gene are SSHAT and FNYEAQ (reference sequence). For the CDR3, the DNA is TGTGCTAGCAGCTTAACTAGCGGGGGCACAGATACGCAGTATTTT. Translated, it gives CASSLTSGGTDTQYF. The full variable domain, completed using reference TRBV7-7 and TRBJ2-3, is GAGVSQSPRYKVTKRGQDVTLRCDPISSHATLYWYQQALGQGPEFLTYFNYEAQPDKSGLPSDRFSAERPEGSISTLTIQRTEQRDSAMYRCASSLTSGGTDTQYFGPGTRLTVL.

The V and J genes are TRBV30 and TRBJ2-5; maybe TRBD1 (5 bases). V lost 3 bases and J 6 bases, leaving 17 bases between the germline ends. Germline CDR1 reads GTSNPN; CDR2 reads SVGIG (reference sequence). The CDR3 contains 14 residues. In nucleotides, the CDR3 is TGTGCCTGGAGCCTCCTTGGGGCCGGACAGACCCAGTACTTC. It translates to CAWSLLGAGQTQYF.

The CDR3 DNA reads as TGCGCCAGCAGCGACGGGTGGGGCGATGAGCAGTTCTTC. Protein product: CASSDGWGDEQFF. The chain couples TRBV5-1 to TRBJ2-1, with a possible D match to TRBD1 (5 bases). The CDR3 is 13 amino acids. Germline V CDR1 and CDR2: SGHRS, YFSETQ. Trimming removed 4 bases from V and 8 bases from J, with 13 bases in between.

Here the CDR3 reads CASIPDSPSGTQYF. As DNA, the CDR3 is TGCGCCAGCATCCCTGACTCGCCCTCGGGGACCCAGTACTTC. The chain couples TRBV5-1 to TRBJ2-5; no firm D call. This CDR3 has 14 residues. CDR1 is SGHRS and CDR2 is YFSETQ in the germline V gene. Trimming took 6 bases from V and 7 from J, leaving 19 bases between them.

The rearrangement joins TRBV30 to TRBJ2-6; D gene unclear. This CDR3 comprises 14 residues. V was shortened by 7 bases and J by 0 bases, with 10 bases between the two germline ends. Germline V lookup: CDR1 GTSNPN, CDR2 SVGIG (reference sequence). The CDR3 DNA is TGTGCCTTACCTCCAGTCTCTGGGGCCAACGTCCTGACTTTC. Translated, it gives CALPPVSGANVLTF.

The CDR3 protein is CASSDRLSNQPQHF. The CDR3 DNA follows: TGTGCCAGCAGTGACAGGCTTAGCAATCAGCCCCAGCATTTT. This chain links TRBV2 with TRBJ1-5; no clear D. This CDR3 has 14 amino acids. Germline loops: CDR1 SNHLY, CDR2 FYNNEI. Trimming took 3 bases from V and 0 from J, leaving 6 bases between them.

V gene TRBV7-9 combines with J gene TRBJ2-3, with D possibly being TRBD1 or TRBD2 (5 bases each). The V and J ends lost 6 bases and 11 bases respectively, with 21 bases between them. The length of the CDR3 is 14 residues. The germline CDR1 and CDR2 sequences are SEHNR and FQNEAQ (reference sequence). CDR3 protein: CASSPQGTRSEQYF. CDR3 bases: TGTGCCAGCAGTCCCCAAGGGACCCGTTCGGAGCAGTATTTT.

This sequence joins TRBV5-1 and TRBJ2-3; 8 nucleotides match TRBD2. Germline lookup yields CDR1 SGHRS and CDR2 YFSETQ. The V gene end was trimmed by 0 bases and the J gene end by 2 bases; junction bases not matched to a gene: 5. This CDR3 spans 16 amino acids. The chain's CDR3 is CASSLGASGSTDTQYF. CDR3 nucleotides: TGCGCCAGCAGCTTGGGGGCTAGCGGGTCCACAGATACGCAGTATTTT.

This clone came up a few times. The V call is TRBV19, the J call TRBJ2-2, with 8 bases matching TRBD2. The CDR3 is 18 amino acids. Germline CDR1 and CDR2: LNHDA and SQIVND (reference sequence). The trim removed 3 bases at V and 0 bases at J, leaving 9 bases unmatched. CDR3 sequence reads: CASSILAGLPSNTGELFF. CDR3 DNA sequence: TGTGCCAGTAGTATTTTAGCGGGGCTACCCTCGAACACCGGGGAGCTGTTTTTT.

In this sample, this clone turned up once. The V and J genes are TRBV5-4 and TRBJ1-6; D possibly corresponds to TRBD1 (6 bases). The V gene's germline CDR1 is SGHNT and CDR2 YYREEE (reference sequence). Deletions cut 3 bases from V and 0 bases from J, with 10 bases between. CDR3 length: 16 amino acids. In DNA form, the CDR3 reads TGTGCCAGCAGCTCCGAGGGGGGCTCCTATAATTCACCCCTCCACTTT. This encodes CASSSEGGSYNSPLHF.

The V and J genes are TRBV19 and TRBJ1-5; D gene unclear. Trimming removed 1 base from V and 3 bases from J, with 10 bases in between. There are 15 residues in the CDR3. Germline V gene lookup returns CDR1 LNHDA and CDR2 SQIVND (reference sequence). CDR3 in amino acids: CASSIVGVPNQPQHF. The CDR3 coding sequence is TGTGCCAGTAGTATAGTCGGGGTCCCCAATCAGCCCCAGCATTTT.

V gene TRBV27 combines with J gene TRBJ1-6; D remains ambiguous. The CDR3 sequence is 15 residues long. V was trimmed by 3 bases and J by 6 bases, leaving 12 bases between them. The germline CDR1 and CDR2 sequences are MNHEY and SMNVEV (reference sequence). The chain's CDR3 is CASSFSSEFNSPLHF. The CDR3 coding sequence is TGTGCCAGCAGTTTTAGCTCTGAATTTAATTCACCCCTCCACTTT.

The chain employs TRBV19 and TRBJ1-6; D not certain. V was clipped by 3 bases and J by 7 bases, with 7 bases between them. The CDR3 totals 13 residues. CDR1 and CDR2 (germline): LNHDA, SQIVND (reference sequence). The CDR3 DNA follows: TGTGCCAGTAGTATGTTCCTCAATTCACCCCTCCACTTT. Amino acid sequence: CASSMFLNSPLHF.

The chain employs TRBV5-4 and TRBJ2-3; 11 positions agree with TRBD2. This CDR3 has 18 amino acids. The V gene's germline CDR1 is SGHNT and CDR2 YYREEE (reference sequence). V gave up 1 base and J gave up 4 bases; unmatched junction bases: 11. The CDR3 protein is CASSLTLAGGLRADTQYF. CDR3 DNA: TGTGCCAGCAGCTTGACATTAGCGGGGGGGCTGAGGGCAGATACGCAGTATTTT.

V and J are TRBV19 and TRBJ1-2; no clear D. The CDR3 has 13 residues. Germline V gene lookup returns CDR1 LNHDA and CDR2 SQIVND (reference sequence). V was shortened by 3 bases and J by 3 bases, with 8 bases between the two germline ends. The CDR3 DNA reads TGTGCCAGTAGTATCAACAGTTACTATGGCTACACCTTC. Amino acid sequence: CASSINSYYGYTF.

V usage is TRBV5-1 and J usage is TRBJ2-1; tentatively, D is TRBD1 or TRBD2 (5 bases each). Trimming pared 1 base from V and 9 bases from J, leaving 14 bases between. This CDR3 contains 14 residues. Germline V gene lookup returns CDR1 SGHRS and CDR2 YFSETQ. The CDR3 reads CASSLKDTGSEQFF. The CDR3 nucleotides read TGCGCCAGCAGCTTGAAGGACACGGGGAGTGAGCAGTTCTTC.

This clone was observed once. The CDR3 sequence: CASSFGEGTGRNTIYF. CDR3 bases: TGCGCCAGCAGCTTCGGGGAAGGGACAGGGAGAAACACCATATATTTT. This sequence joins TRBV5-1 and TRBJ1-3; 9 nucleotides align to TRBD1. With V trimmed by 2 bases and J by 5 bases, 8 bases remained unmatched. Per germline, CDR1 SGHRS and CDR2 YFSETQ. CDR3 length: 16 amino acids.

The gene calls are TRBV18 and TRBJ2-7, with D possibly matching TRBD2 (6 bases). Germline values: CDR1 KGHSH, CDR2 LQKENI. The CDR3 length is 15 residues. Trimming removed 2 bases at V and 3 bases at J, with 14 bases between. The CDR3 region is CASSPTVAGIYEQYF. The CDR3 DNA sequence: TGTGCCAGCTCACCAACGGTTGCGGGGATCTACGAGCAGTACTTC.

The chain recombines TRBV10-2 with TRBJ1-5; 7 bases agree with TRBD1. The CDR3 contains 16 residues. Germline V gene sequence: CDR1 WSHSY, CDR2 SAAADI. The V segment lost 10 bases and the J segment 0 bases; nucleotides outside the gene matches: 12. The CDR3 protein is CATLDRDSYSNQPQHF. The CDR3 nucleotides are TGCGCCACCCTAGACAGGGATTCCTATAGCAATCAGCCCCAGCATTTT.

This chain links TRBV18 with TRBJ1-5; TRBD1 aligns across 9 bases. This CDR3 spans 15 amino acids. V lost 3 bases, J lost 5 bases, and 5 bases stayed unmatched. From germline, CDR1 is KGHSH and CDR2 LQKENI. The CDR3 protein is CASSPSGQGYQPQHF. CDR3 DNA sequence: TGTGCCAGCTCACCTTCGGGACAGGGCTATCAGCCCCAGCATTTT.

CDR3 in amino acids: CASSLAQAYEQYF. The CDR3 nucleotides are TGCGCCAGCAGCTTGGCTCAAGCCTACGAGCAGTACTTC. The chain is built from TRBV5-1 and TRBJ2-7; D remains ambiguous. The V end lost 0 bases, the J end lost 2 bases, and 6 bases lay between the germline ends. Germline V lookup: CDR1 SGHRS, CDR2 YFSETQ. CDR3 length equals 13 residues.

The J gene is TRBJ1-1, the V gene TRBV6-4; 7 bases match TRBD1. The junction had 4 bases not matched to a gene; V was cut back by 4 bases and J by 2 bases. Germline lookup yields CDR1 MRHNA and CDR2 SNTAGT. The CDR3 consists of 14 residues. The DNA of the CDR3 is TGTGCCAGCAGTGCCGACAGGGCAAACACTGAAGCTTTCTTT. This codes for CASSADRANTEAFF.

The V call is TRBV6-6, the J call TRBJ2-5, with 7 bases aligning to TRBD1. The V gene's germline CDR1 is MNHNY and CDR2 SVGAGI (reference sequence). This CDR3 has 12 amino acids. V lost 11 bases to trimming and J lost 1 base; unmatched junction nucleotides: 4. The CDR3 sequence: CASRDSQETQYF. The DNA for the CDR3 is TGTGCCTCCCGGGACAGCCAAGAGACCCAGTACTTC.

This clone appeared once. This chain links TRBV5-1 with TRBJ2-2; TRBD2 might be the D (5 bases). CDR3 size: 13 residues. V was trimmed by 4 bases and J by 4 bases, leaving 8 bases between them. From germline, CDR1 is SGHRS and CDR2 YFSETQ. CDR3 sequence reads: CASSPAGTGELFF. In DNA form, the CDR3 reads TGCGCCAGCAGCCCGGCGGGCACCGGGGAGCTGTTTTTT.

The V call is TRBV27, the J call TRBJ1-3; 7 bases are shared with TRBD1. The CDR3 contains 15 residues. CDR1 is MNHEY and CDR2 is SMNVEV in the germline V gene (reference sequence). V dropped 9 bases and J dropped 0; count of bases not matched to a gene: 8. The CDR3 loop reads CASRRTGLSGNTIYF. In nucleotides, the CDR3 is TGTGCCAGTAGGCGGACAGGCCTCTCTGGAAACACCATATATTTT.